This T cell receptor (beta chain) was sequenced during a study of cytomegalovirus exposure and HLA in healthy donors. Study summary: The 90 to 150 validation repertoires used the same platform as the 650 to 800 first-cohort repertoires, a later analysis reported. General observations from the study: The study put 150 to 200 TCR beta chains on its list as cytomegalovirus-associated. Diagnosis of cytomegalovirus status made by the classifier reportedly showed high specificity and sensitivity.

Germline V gives CDR1 SQVTM, CDR2 ANQGSEA. The CDR3 consists of 13 residues. V gave up 5 bases and J gave up 5 bases; unmatched junction bases: 5. Measured with immunoSEQ multiplex PCR; TCRdb has only the in-frame clones, and not every one. The sample holds roughly 120,000 clones, roughly 90% seen once. From the 120-subject validation cohort, which was separate from the roughly 710-subject first cohort, the donors were drawn. Concerning this clone itself: Its antigen remains unidentified.

The sample comprised PBMCs. This receptor was taken from a man aged 25 to 40 in good health and CMV-seronegative. The V and J genes are TRBV29-1 and TRBJ1-5; TRBD1 aligns across 8 bases. This chain's CDR3 is CSVRTGSDQPQHF. The CDR3 region has the DNA TGCAGCGTTCGGACAGGGAGTGATCAGCCCCAGCATTTT.